This T cell receptor beta chain was sequenced during a study of radiotherapy plus CTLA-4 blockade in lung cancer. Findings and limits, study-wide: Expansion of tumor-derived TCR clones was observed in blood after radiotherapy plus ipilimumab.

The data were produced by immunoSEQ multiplex PCR, yet TCRdb's version contains in-frame clones alone and is incomplete. The table lists 81,000 or so clones, about 87% of them singletons. To note about this clone: Antigen specificity is unknown.

Focal radiation was given together with CTLA-4 blockade (ipilimumab) to patients with chemo-refractory metastatic non-small-cell lung cancer. This clonotype originated in a human donor with non-small cell lung cancer who had stable disease on radiotherapy plus ipilimumab. Sequencing was performed on peripheral blood, taken from a patient treated with radiotherapy plus ipilimumab.

The CDR3 bases are TGTGCCTGGGGGATCGGACTAGCGGGAGGGCCGTACGAGACCCAGTACTTC. Translation: CAWGIGLAGGPYETQYF. The chain links TRBV30 to TRBJ2-5, with TRBD2 identical over 15 bases. This CDR3 comprises 17 residues. Germline CDR1 is GTSNPN and CDR2 is SVGIG (reference sequence). The ends lost 5 bases at V and 5 bases at J; junction bases unmatched: 12.